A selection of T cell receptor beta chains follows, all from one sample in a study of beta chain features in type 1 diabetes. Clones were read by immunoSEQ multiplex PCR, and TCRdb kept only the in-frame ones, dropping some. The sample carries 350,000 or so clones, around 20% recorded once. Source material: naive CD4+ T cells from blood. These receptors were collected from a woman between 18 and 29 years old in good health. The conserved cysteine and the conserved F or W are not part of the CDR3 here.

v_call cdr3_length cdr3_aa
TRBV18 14 ASSPPASGGAGEQY
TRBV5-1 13 ASSLAGVFSYEQY
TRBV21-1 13 ASSTGWAATYEQY
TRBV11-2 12 ASSQARQGYEQY
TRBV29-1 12 SVNVWVGGETQY
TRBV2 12 ASSPSRDRNEQF
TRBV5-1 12 ASSFSGGNTEAF
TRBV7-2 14 ASSLGGLRNTGELF
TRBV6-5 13 ASSQRPRSNYGYT
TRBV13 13 ASSARDRVYNEQF
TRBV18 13 ASSPSGTANYGYT
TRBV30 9 AWSQGYEQY
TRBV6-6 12 ASIMGGSGNTIY
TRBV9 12 ASSSGQGTPEAF
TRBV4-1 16 ASSQKGQGLPGANVLT
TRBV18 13 ASSPRTGEPYEQY
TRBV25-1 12 ASSERESYNEQF
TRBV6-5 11 ASSYAGTDTQY
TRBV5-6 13 ASSLVRGQVYGYT
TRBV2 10 ASSDLVYEQY
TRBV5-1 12 ASSLATDFTEAF
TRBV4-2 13 ASSLAEGRQETQY
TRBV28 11 ASSLSRAGEAF
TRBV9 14 ASSVRGESSYNEQF
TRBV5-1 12 ASSPGQGYNEQF
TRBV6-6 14 ASRKRQSSYNSPLH
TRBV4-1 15 ASRDHWGGREEDTQY
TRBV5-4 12 ASSLSAGISEQF